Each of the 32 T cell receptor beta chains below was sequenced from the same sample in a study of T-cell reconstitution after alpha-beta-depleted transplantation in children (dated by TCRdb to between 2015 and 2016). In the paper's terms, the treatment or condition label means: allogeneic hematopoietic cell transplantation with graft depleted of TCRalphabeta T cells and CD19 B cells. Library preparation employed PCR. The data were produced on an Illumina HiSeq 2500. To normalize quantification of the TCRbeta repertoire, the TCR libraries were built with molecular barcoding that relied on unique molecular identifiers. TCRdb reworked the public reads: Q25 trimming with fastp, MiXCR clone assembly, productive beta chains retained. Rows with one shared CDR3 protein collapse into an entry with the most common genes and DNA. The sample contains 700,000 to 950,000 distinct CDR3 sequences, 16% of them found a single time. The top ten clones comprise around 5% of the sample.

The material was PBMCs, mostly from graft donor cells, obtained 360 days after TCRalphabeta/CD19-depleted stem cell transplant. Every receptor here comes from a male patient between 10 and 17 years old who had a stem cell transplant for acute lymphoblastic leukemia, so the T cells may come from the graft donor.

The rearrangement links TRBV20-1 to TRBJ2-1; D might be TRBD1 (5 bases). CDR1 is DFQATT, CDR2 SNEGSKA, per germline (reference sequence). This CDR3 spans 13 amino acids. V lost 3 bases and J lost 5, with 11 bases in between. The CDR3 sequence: CSARHRLDNEQFF. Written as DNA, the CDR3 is TGCAGTGCTAGGCACAGGTTGGACAATGAGCAGTTCTTC.

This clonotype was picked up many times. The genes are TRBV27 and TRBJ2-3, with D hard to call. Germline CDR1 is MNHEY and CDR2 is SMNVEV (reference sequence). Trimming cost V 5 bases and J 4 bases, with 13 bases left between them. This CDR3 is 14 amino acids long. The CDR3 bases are TGTGCCAGCAGTGTCCTAGGTTTCCCAGATACGCAGTATTTT. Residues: CASSVLGFPDTQYF.

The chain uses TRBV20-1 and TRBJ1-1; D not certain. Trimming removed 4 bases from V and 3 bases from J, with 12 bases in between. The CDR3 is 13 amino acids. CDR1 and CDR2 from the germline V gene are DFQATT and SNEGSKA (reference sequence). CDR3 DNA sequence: TGCAGTGCTACCTTAAACCTGGACACTGAAGCTTTCTTT. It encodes CSATLNLDTEAFF.

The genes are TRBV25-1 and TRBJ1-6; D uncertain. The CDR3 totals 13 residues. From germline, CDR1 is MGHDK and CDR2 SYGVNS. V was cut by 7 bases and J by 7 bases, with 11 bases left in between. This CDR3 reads CASKSGYNSPLHF. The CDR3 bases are TGTGCCAGCAAATCGGGGTACAATTCACCCCTCCACTTT.

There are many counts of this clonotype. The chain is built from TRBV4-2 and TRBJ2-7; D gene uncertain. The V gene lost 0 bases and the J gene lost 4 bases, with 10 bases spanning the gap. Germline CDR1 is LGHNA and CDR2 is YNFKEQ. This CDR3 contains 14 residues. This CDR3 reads CASSQDPETYEQYF. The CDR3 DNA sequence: TGTGCCAGCAGCCAAGATCCAGAGACTTACGAGCAGTACTTC.

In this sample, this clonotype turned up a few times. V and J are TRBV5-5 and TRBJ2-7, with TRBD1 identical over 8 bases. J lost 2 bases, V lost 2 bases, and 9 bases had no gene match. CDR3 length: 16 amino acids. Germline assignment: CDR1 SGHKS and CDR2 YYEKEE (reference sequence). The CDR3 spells CASSFNLGTGAYEQYF. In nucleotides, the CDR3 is TGTGCCAGCAGCTTCAATCTGGGGACAGGAGCCTACGAGCAGTACTTC.

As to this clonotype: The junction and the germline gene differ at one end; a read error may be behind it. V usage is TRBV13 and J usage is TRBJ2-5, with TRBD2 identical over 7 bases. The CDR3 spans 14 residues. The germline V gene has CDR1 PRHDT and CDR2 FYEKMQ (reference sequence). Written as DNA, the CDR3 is TGTGCCAGCAGCTCCTCTAGCGGCCAAGGGACCCAGTACTTC. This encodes CASSSSSGQGTQYF.

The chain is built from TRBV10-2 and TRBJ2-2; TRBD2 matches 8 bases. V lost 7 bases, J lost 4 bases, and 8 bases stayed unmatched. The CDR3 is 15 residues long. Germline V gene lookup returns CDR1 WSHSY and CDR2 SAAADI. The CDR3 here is CASTKRELATGELFF. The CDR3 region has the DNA TGCGCCAGCACCAAGCGGGAGTTGGCCACCGGGGAGCTGTTTTTT.

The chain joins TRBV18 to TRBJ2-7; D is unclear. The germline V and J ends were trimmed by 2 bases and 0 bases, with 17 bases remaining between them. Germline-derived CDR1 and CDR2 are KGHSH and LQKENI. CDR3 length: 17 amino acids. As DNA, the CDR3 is TGTGCCAGCTCACCATTGGCCAATATGGGCTACTCCTACGAGCAGTACTTC. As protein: CASSPLANMGYSYEQYF.

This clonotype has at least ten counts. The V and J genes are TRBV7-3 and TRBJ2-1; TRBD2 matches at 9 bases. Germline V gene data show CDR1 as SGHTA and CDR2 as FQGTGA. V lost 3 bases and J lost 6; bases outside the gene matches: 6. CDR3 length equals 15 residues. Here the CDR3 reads CASSFLAGLGNEQFF. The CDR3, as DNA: TGTGCCAGCAGCTTCCTAGCGGGATTGGGCAATGAGCAGTTCTTC.

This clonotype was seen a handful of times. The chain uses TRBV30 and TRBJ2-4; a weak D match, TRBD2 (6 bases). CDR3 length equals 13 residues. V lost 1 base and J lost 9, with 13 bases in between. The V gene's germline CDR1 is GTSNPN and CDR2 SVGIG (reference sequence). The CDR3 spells CAWSEGGGTIQYF. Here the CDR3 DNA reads TGTGCCTGGAGTGAAGGCGGAGGGACCATTCAGTACTTC.

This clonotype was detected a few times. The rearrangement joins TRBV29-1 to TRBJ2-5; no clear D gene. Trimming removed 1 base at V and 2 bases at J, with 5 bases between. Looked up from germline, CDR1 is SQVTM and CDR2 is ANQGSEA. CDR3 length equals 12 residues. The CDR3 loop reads CSVEGPQETQYF. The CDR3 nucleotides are TGCAGCGTTGAAGGTCCTCAAGAGACCCAGTACTTC.

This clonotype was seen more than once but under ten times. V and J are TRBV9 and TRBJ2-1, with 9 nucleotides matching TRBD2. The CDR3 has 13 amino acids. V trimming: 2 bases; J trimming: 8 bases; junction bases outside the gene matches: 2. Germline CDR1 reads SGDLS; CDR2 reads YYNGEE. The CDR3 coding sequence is TGTGCCAGCAGCGTCGTAGCGGGAGATGAGCAGTTCTTC. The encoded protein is CASSVVAGDEQFF.

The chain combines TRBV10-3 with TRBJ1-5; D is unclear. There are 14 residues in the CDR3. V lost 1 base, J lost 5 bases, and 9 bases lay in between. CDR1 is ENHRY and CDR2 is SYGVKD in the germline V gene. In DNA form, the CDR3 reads TGTGCCATCAGTGAGTGGGTAGAGGATCAGCCCCAGCATTTT. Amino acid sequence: CAISEWVEDQPQHF.

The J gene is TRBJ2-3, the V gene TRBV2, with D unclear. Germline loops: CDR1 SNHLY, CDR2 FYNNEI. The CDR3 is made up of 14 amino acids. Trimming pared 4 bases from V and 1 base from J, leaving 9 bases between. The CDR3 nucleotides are TGTGCCAGCAGTGTGGAGCCGGGCACAGATACGCAGTATTTT. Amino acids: CASSVEPGTDTQYF.

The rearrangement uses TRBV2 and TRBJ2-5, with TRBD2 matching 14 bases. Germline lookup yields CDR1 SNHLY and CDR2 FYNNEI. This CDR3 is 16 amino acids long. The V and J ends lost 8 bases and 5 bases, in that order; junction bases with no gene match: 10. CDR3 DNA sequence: TGTGCCAGCGCCCAGGGGACTAGCGGGAGCTCGGAGACCCAGTACTTC. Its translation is CASAQGTSGSSETQYF.

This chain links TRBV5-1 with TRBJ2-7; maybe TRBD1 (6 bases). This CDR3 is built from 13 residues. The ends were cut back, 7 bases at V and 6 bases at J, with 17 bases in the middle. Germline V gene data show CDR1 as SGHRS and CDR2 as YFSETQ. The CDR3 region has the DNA TGCGCCAGCCGTCAGGACAGCCCTACCGAGCAGTACTTC. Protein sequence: CASRQDSPTEQYF.

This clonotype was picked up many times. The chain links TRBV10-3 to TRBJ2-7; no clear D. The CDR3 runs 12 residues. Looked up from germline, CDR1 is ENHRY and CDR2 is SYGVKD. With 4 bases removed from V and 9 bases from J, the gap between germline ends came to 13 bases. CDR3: CAISAGRERQYF. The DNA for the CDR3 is TGTGCCATCAGTGCGGGTCGCGAGCGGCAGTACTTC.

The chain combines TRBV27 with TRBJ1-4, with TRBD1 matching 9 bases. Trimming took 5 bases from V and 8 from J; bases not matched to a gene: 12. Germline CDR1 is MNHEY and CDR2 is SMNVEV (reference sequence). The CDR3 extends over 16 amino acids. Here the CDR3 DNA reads TGTGCCAGCAGTGCCTATCCGGGACAGGGAGAGGAAAAACTGTTTTTT. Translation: CASSAYPGQGEEKLFF.

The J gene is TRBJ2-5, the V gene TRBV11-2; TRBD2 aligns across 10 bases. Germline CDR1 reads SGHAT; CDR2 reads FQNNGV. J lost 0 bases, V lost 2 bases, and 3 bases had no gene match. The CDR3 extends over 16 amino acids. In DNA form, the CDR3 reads TGTGCCAGCAGCTTACTGACTAGCGGGTACCAAGAGACCCAGTACTTC. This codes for CASSLLTSGYQETQYF.

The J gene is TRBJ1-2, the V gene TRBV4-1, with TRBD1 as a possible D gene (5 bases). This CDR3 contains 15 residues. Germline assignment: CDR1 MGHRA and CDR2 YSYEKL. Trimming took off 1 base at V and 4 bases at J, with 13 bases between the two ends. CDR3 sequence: CASSQGGAARYGYTF. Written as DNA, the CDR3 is TGCGCCAGCAGCCAAGGAGGGGCCGCTCGCTATGGCTACACCTTC.

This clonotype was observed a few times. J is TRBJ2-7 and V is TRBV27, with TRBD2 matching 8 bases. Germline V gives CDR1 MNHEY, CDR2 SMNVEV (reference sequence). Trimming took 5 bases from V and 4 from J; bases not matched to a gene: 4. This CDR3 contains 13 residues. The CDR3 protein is CASSKRESYEQYF. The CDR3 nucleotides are TGTGCCAGCAGTAAGCGGGAGTCGTACGAGCAGTACTTC.

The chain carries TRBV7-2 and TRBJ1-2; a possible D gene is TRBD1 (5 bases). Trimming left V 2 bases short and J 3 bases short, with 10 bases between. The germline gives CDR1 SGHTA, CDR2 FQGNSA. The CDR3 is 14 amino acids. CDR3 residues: CASSLRDGHYGYTF. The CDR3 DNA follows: TGTGCCAGCAGCTTAAGGGACGGACACTATGGCTACACCTTC.

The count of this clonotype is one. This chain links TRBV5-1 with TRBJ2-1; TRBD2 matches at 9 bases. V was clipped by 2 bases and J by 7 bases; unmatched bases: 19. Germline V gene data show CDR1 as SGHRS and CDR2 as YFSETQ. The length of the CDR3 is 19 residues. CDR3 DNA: TGCGCCAGCAGCTTCGCATTTGAGGGCCCGGGACTAGCTTTAAATGAGCAGTTCTTC. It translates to CASSFAFEGPGLALNEQFF.

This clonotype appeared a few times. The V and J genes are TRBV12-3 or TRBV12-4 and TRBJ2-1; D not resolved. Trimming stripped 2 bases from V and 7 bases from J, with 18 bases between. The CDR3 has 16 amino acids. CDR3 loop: CASSLSQFRGRNEQFF. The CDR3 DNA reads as TGTGCCAGCAGTTTAAGTCAATTCAGAGGACGGAATGAGCAGTTCTTC.

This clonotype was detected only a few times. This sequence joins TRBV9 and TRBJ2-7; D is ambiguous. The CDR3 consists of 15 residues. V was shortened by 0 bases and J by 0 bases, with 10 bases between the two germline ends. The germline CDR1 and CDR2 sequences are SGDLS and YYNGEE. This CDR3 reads CASSVGVVNSYEQYF. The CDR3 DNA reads TGTGCCAGCAGCGTAGGGGTTGTCAACTCCTACGAGCAGTACTTC.

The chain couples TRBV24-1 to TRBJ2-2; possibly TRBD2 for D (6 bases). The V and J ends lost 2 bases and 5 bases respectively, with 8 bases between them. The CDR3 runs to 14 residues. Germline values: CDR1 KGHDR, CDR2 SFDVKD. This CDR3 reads CATSDWAGTGELFF. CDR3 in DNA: TGTGCCACCAGTGATTGGGCGGGGACCGGGGAGCTGTTTTTT.

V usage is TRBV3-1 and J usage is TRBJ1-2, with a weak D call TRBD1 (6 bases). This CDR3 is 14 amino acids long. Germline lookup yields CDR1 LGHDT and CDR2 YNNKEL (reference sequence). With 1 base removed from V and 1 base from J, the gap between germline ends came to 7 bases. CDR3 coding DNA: TGTGCCAGCAGCCAAGGGGGGCTTAACTATGGCTACACCTTC. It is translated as CASSQGGLNYGYTF.

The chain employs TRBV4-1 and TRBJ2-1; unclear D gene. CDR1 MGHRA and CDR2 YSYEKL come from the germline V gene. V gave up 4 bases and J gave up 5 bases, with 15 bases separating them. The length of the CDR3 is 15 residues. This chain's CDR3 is CASSPFYSRDNEQFF. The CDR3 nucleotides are TGCGCCAGCAGCCCCTTCTACAGCCGGGACAATGAGCAGTTCTTC.

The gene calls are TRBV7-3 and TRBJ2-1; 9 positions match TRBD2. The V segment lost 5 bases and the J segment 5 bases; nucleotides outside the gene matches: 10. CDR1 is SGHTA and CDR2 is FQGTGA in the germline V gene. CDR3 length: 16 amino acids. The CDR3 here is CASSRRAGGGDNEQFF. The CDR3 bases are TGTGCCAGCAGCCGAAGAGCGGGAGGAGGCGACAATGAGCAGTTCTTC.

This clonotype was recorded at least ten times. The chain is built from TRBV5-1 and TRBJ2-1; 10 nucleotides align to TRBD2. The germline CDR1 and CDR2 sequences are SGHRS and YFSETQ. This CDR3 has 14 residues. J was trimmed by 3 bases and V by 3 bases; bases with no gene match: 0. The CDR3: CASSSSGSYNEQFF. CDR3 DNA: TGCGCCAGCAGCTCTAGCGGGAGCTACAATGAGCAGTTCTTC.

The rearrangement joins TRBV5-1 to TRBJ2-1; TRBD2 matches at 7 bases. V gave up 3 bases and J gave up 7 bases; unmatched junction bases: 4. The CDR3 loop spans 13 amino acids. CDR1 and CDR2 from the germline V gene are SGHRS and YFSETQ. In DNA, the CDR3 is TGCGCCAGCAGCTCCTGGGGAGGGAATGAGCAGTTCTTC. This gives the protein CASSSWGGNEQFF.